This TCR beta chain was observed in a study of blood T cell repertoires in COVID-19. Study details: Sources were T cells, B-cell-depleted T cells, or PBMCs; the material itself was cDNA or gDNA.

Germline-derived CDR1 and CDR2 are SGHRS and YFSETQ. Losses at the gene ends were 0 bases for V and 2 bases for J; bases not matched to a gene: 4. CDR3 length: 16 amino acids. In the source study's methods: Nucleated cell number was recorded as an estimate derived from reference gene primer amplification. Produced via immunoSEQ multiplex PCR; TCRdb's table is partial and in-frame only. D and trimming come from the DNA, and the V and J calls and clone size come from that table. The repertoire holds some 85,000 clones, with roughly nine tenths as singletons. The sequence was collected from a man aged 45 to 65 with acute or convalescent COVID-19. Sequencing was performed on peripheral blood. The chain employs TRBV5-1 and TRBJ1-5, with TRBD1 matching over 8 bases. The CDR3 DNA follows: TGCGCCAGCAGCTTGGGAGGACAGGGTGGCAATCAGCCCCAGCATTTT. It encodes CASSLGGQGGNQPQHF.